One and the same sample provided the 2 T cell receptor beta chains below, sequenced in a study of monozygotic twins with inflammatory bowel disease. Reprocessing the 5' RACE reads, TCRdb reports a single entry for every CDR3 protein and omits DNA. Recorded for this sample: approximately 150,000 distinct CDR3 sequences. Sequenced sample: blood. The receptors stem from a human donor with ulcerative colitis or Crohn's disease, or a healthy co-twin of an affected twin (not recorded which).

The rearrangement joins TRBV12-3 or TRBV12-4 to TRBJ2-3; TCRdb lists TRBD2, though no DNA is available to test this call. The CDR3 is made up of 17 amino acids. CDR3 amino acids: CASTLREGPPSTDTQYF.

V usage is TRBV25-1 and J usage is TRBJ2-3; the D gene TCRdb calls, TRBD1, cannot be checked with no DNA. This CDR3 has 16 amino acids. Germline V gives CDR1 MGHDK, CDR2 SYGVNS. CDR3 sequence: CASSKSGSFGPTTQYF.